This record covers a single TCR beta chain. CDR3 length equals 14 residues. After removal of 2 bases from V and 1 base from J, the junction contained 2 bases not matched to a gene. Per germline, CDR1 SGDLS and CDR2 YYNGEE. The sample originates from a study of T cells after yellow fever vaccination. TCRdb itself ran the 5' RACE reads through MiXCR, one entry per CDR3 protein. The sample carries 400,000 to 450,000 distinct CDR3 sequences, around 19% recorded once. The V gene is TRBV9, the J gene TRBJ2-5; 7 nucleotides line up with TRBD1. The sample consisted of PBMCs, taken before the yellow fever booster vaccination. The sequence came from a man aged 18 to 30 who received the YFV17D yellow fever vaccine. The CDR3: CASSVDRAQETQYF. CDR3 nucleotide sequence: TGTGCCAGCAGCGTTGACAGGGCCCAAGAGACCCAGTACTTC. The full variable domain, completed using reference TRBV9 and TRBJ2-5, is DSGVTQTPKHLITATGQRVTLRCSPRSGDLSVYWYQQSLDQGLQFLIQYYNGEERAKGNILERFSAQQFPDLHSELNLSSLELGDSALYFCASSVDRAQETQYFGPGTRLLVL.